The rows below give T cell receptor beta chains drawn from one sample of a study of CXCR3-negative and CXCR3-positive naive CD8 T cells. TCRdb reworked the 5' RACE reads into one entry per CDR3 protein, no DNA. This repertoire includes over 55,000 distinct CDR3 sequences. The sample consisted of naive CXCR3+ CD8+ T cells from blood. These receptors all stem from a human donor in good health. Some clones in this sample may be carry-over from other donors' samples. CDR3s include the opening cysteine and the closing phenylalanine or tryptophan.

v_gene: TRBV7-9
j_gene: TRBJ2-7
CDR3aa: CASSLAPRAKSEQYF

v_gene: TRBV7-3
j_gene: TRBJ2-5
CDR3aa: CASSSFPAGTQYF

v_gene: TRBV7-8
j_gene: TRBJ2-5
CDR3aa: CASSSDFRQETQYF

v_gene: TRBV7-9
j_gene: TRBJ2-4
CDR3aa: CASSSDWGKNIQYF

v_gene: TRBV6-1
j_gene: TRBJ2-4
CDR3aa: CASTSRRTGPDPNIQYF

v_gene: TRBV7-7
j_gene: TRBJ2-7
CDR3aa: CASSLAWGPGGEQYF

v_gene: TRBV28
j_gene: TRBJ1-1
CDR3aa: CASSFFGSGSFF

v_gene: TRBV3-1
j_gene: TRBJ1-1
CDR3aa: CASSQDSTYPGNTEAFF

v_gene: TRBV20-1
j_gene: TRBJ1-1
CDR3aa: CSARMTGDTEAFF

v_gene: TRBV23-1
j_gene: TRBJ1-4
CDR3aa: CASSQSGFLDEKLFF

v_gene: TRBV7-9
j_gene: TRBJ2-2
CDR3aa: CASSPLSSGELFF

v_gene: TRBV29-1
j_gene: TRBJ2-3
CDR3aa: CSVEGTRAENTQYF

v_gene: TRBV27
j_gene: TRBJ2-7
CDR3aa: CASSLNPGPLYEQYF

v_gene: TRBV7-9
j_gene: TRBJ1-1
CDR3aa: CASSLAFSAGENTEAFF

v_gene: TRBV27
j_gene: TRBJ2-1
CDR3aa: CASSLGGLSSYNEQFF

v_gene: TRBV29-1
j_gene: TRBJ1-1
CDR3aa: CSVDAGTVNTEAFF

v_gene: TRBV25-1
j_gene: TRBJ2-7
CDR3aa: CASSESGQGYEQYF

v_gene: TRBV29-1
j_gene: TRBJ2-5
CDR3aa: CSGPGSDETQYF

v_gene: TRBV7-6
j_gene: TRBJ1-2
CDR3aa: CASSSPDRDYGYTF

v_gene: TRBV15
j_gene: TRBJ2-7
CDR3aa: CATSRDGVLDQYF

v_gene: TRBV29-1
j_gene: TRBJ2-7
CDR3aa: CSGTTDRYEQYF

v_gene: TRBV18
j_gene: TRBJ2-3
CDR3aa: CASSPPSSRELTDTQYF

v_gene: TRBV2
j_gene: TRBJ2-3
CDR3aa: CASSLEASVDTQYF

v_gene: TRBV28
j_gene: TRBJ2-1
CDR3aa: CASSPRLAGNMDEQFF

v_gene: TRBV7-6
j_gene: TRBJ1-1
CDR3aa: CASSPGQSNTEAFF

v_gene: TRBV29-1
j_gene: TRBJ1-2
CDR3aa: CSVANSGTGGYTF

v_gene: TRBV7-8
j_gene: TRBJ2-7
CDR3aa: CASSLAGLGSYEQYF

v_gene: TRBV28
j_gene: TRBJ2-7
CDR3aa: CATSKGASYEQYF

v_gene: TRBV6-2/TRBV6-3
j_gene: TRBJ2-7
CDR3aa: CASSYSTPWQGEYF

v_gene: TRBV6-5
j_gene: TRBJ2-1
CDR3aa: CASSYSGFVGGPSYNEQFF

v_gene: TRBV5-1
j_gene: TRBJ1-1
CDR3aa: CASRAGGNTEAFF

v_gene: TRBV29-1
j_gene: TRBJ1-1
CDR3aa: CSTGGNTEAFF

v_gene: TRBV29-1
j_gene: TRBJ2-2
CDR3aa: CSVSDPPGLNTGELFF

v_gene: TRBV29-1
j_gene: TRBJ2-6
CDR3aa: CSVEVASTGANVLTF

v_gene: TRBV10-1
j_gene: TRBJ2-1
CDR3aa: CASAPARGPTYNEQFF

v_gene: TRBV7-9
j_gene: TRBJ2-2
CDR3aa: CASSLGTGELFF

v_gene: TRBV11-2
j_gene: TRBJ2-3
CDR3aa: CASTRGLAEAPDTQYF

v_gene: TRBV29-1
j_gene: TRBJ1-2
CDR3aa: CSVEVGRETYGYTF

v_gene: TRBV29-1
j_gene: TRBJ2-1
CDR3aa: CSVGGLAGGEATYNEQFF

v_gene: TRBV9
j_gene: TRBJ1-2
CDR3aa: CASSTTGNYGYTF

v_gene: TRBV29-1
j_gene: TRBJ2-1
CDR3aa: CSVVSGTSGGNEQFF

v_gene: TRBV29-1
j_gene: TRBJ1-1
CDR3aa: CSVDSTRTEGRYTEAFF

v_gene: TRBV20-1
j_gene: TRBJ1-1
CDR3aa: CSARGQAITEAFF

v_gene: TRBV20-1
j_gene: TRBJ2-7
CDR3aa: CSARGGVTYEQYF

v_gene: TRBV29-1
j_gene: TRBJ1-1
CDR3aa: CSVDWGETEAFF

v_gene: TRBV29-1
j_gene: TRBJ2-7
CDR3aa: CSPRDAPYEQYF

v_gene: TRBV15
j_gene: TRBJ1-1
CDR3aa: CATSRTKSPTGGGARAFF

v_gene: TRBV29-1
j_gene: TRBJ1-2
CDR3aa: CSVQTNYGYTF

v_gene: TRBV29-1
j_gene: TRBJ2-1
CDR3aa: CSVIERGTYNEQFF

v_gene: TRBV20-1
j_gene: TRBJ2-7
CDR3aa: CSARTFKPGTNGYEQYF

v_gene: TRBV7-3
j_gene: TRBJ2-1
CDR3aa: CASSLTGGGYNEQFF

v_gene: TRBV4-2
j_gene: TRBJ2-7
CDR3aa: CASSQDSSGGAYEQYF

v_gene: TRBV5-5
j_gene: TRBJ2-1
CDR3aa: CASVARNEQFF

v_gene: TRBV20-1
j_gene: TRBJ2-1
CDR3aa: CSARDRETQQFF

v_gene: TRBV7-2
j_gene: TRBJ2-5
CDR3aa: CASSLSNAGAGTQYF

v_gene: TRBV11-3
j_gene: TRBJ2-7
CDR3aa: CASSFGSGGEQYF

v_gene: TRBV20-1
j_gene: TRBJ2-3
CDR3aa: CSARDQGQPTDTQYF

v_gene: TRBV5-5
j_gene: TRBJ1-2
CDR3aa: CASIRGANYGYTF

v_gene: TRBV2
j_gene: TRBJ1-1
CDR3aa: CASSGGTEAFF

v_gene: TRBV14
j_gene: TRBJ1-2
CDR3aa: CASSQDTGQHGYTF